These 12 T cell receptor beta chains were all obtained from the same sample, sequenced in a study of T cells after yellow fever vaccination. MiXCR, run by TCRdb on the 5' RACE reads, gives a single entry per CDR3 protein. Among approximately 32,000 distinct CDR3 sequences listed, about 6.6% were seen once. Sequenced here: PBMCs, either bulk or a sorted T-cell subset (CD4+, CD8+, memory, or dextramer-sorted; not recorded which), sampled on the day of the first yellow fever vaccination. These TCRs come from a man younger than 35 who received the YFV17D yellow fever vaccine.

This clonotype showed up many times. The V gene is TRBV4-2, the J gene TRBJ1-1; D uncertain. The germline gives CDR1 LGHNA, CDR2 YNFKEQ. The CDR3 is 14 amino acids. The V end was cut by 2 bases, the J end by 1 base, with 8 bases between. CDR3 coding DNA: TGTGCCAGCAGCCAAAGTGAGACGAACACTGAAGCTTTCTTT. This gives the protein CASSQSETNTEAFF.

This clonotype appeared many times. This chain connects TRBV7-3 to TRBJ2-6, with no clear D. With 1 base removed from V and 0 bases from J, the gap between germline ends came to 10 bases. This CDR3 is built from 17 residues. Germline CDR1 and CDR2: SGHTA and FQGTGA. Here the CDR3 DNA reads TGTGCCAGCAGCTTAAATTCGTTTGTCTCTGGGGCCAACGTCCTGACTTTC. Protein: CASSLNSFVSGANVLTF.

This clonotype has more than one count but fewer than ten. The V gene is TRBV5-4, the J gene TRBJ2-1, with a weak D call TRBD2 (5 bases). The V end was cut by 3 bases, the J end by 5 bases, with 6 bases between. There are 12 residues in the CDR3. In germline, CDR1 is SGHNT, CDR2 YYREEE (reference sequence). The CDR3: CASSSLDNEQFF. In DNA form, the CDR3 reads TGTGCCAGCAGCTCACTAGACAATGAGCAGTTCTTC.

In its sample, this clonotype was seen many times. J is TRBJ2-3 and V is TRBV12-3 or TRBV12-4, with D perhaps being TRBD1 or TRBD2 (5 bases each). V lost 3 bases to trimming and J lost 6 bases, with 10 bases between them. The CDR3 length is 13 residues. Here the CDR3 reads CASSLGEGDTQYF. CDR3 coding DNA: TGTGCCAGCAGTTTGGGGGAAGGTGATACGCAGTATTTT.

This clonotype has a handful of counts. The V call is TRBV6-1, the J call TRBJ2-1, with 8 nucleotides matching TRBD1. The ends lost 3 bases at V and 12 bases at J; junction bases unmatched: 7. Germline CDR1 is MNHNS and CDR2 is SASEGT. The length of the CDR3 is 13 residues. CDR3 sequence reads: CASSDRGLKRQFF. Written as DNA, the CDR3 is TGTGCCAGCAGTGACAGGGGGCTAAAACGGCAGTTCTTC.

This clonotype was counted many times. CDR3 sequence (DNA): TGTGCCAGCAGTTTAGACGAGGGGGCCATAGATACGCAGTATTTT. Translation: CASSLDEGAIDTQYF. The V and J genes are TRBV12-3 or TRBV12-4 and TRBJ2-3; TRBD1 matches 7 bases. The CDR3 consists of 15 residues. Germline trimming cut 1 base from V and 5 bases from J; bases unmatched to any gene: 6.

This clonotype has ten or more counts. The CDR3 is CASSAPFGKNIQYF. For the CDR3, the DNA is TGTGCCAGCAGCGCCCCCTTCGGCAAAAACATTCAGTACTTC. J is TRBJ2-4 and V is TRBV7-2; D is undetermined. This CDR3 has 14 residues. The V end was cut by 5 bases, the J end by 3 bases, with 11 bases between. Germline V CDR1 and CDR2: SGHTA, FQGNSA. The variable domain in full, with the rest retrieved from reference TRBV7-2 and TRBJ2-4, is GAGVSQSPSNKVTEKGKDVELRCDPISGHTALYWYRQSLGQGLEFLIYFQGNSAPDKSGLPSDRFSAERTGGSVSTLTIQRTQQEDSAVYLCASSAPFGKNIQYFGAGTRLSVL.

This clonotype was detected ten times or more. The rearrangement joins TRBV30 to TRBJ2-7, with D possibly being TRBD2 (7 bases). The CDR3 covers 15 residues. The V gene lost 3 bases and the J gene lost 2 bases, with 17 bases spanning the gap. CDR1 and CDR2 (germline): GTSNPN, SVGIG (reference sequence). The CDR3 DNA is TGTGCCTGGAGGAGGGGGGGCGGCCCGGCCTACGAGCAGTACTTC. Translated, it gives CAWRRGGGPAYEQYF.

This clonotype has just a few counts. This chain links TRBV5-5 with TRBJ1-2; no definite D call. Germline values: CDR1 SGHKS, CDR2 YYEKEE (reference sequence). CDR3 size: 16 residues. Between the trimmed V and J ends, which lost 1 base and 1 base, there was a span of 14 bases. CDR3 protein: CASSLSEPLGNYGYTF. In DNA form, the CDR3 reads TGTGCCAGCAGCTTGTCCGAGCCGCTGGGTAACTATGGCTACACCTTC.

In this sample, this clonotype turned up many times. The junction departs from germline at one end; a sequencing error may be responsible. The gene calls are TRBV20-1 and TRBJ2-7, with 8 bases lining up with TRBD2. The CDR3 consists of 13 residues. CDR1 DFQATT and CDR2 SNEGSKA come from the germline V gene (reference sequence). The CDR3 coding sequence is TGCAGCGCTAGCCGCGGGGGGTGGAGCGAGCAGTACTTC. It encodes CSASRGGWSEQYF.

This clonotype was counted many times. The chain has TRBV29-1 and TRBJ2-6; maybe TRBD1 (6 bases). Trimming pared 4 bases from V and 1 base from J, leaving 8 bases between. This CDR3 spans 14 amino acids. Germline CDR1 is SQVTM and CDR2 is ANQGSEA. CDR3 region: CSVGQESGANVLTF. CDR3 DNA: TGCAGCGTTGGACAGGAATCTGGGGCCAACGTCCTGACTTTC.

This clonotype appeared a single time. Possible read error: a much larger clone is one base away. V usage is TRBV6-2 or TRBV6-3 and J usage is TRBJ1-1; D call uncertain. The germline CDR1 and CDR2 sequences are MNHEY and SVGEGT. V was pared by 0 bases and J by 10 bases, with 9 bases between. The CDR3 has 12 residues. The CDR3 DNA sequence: TGTGCCAGCAGTTACTCCGATGCGGGAGCTTTCTTT. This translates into CASSYSDAGAFF.